These 17 T cell receptor beta chains were sequenced from one sample in a study of shared clonotypes between healthy human individuals. Profiled with immunoSEQ multiplex PCR; TCRdb holds only in-frame clones, not every one. Among about 1.5 million clones listed, approximately 98% were seen once. Sample: naive CD4+ T cells sorted from blood. Subset of the sample: CD45RA+ positively selected. The receptors originated from a man aged 25 to 40 in good health.

The chain has TRBV25-1 and TRBJ1-2, with 7 nucleotides matching TRBD1. With V trimmed by 4 bases and J by 2 bases, 7 bases remained unmatched. There are 15 residues in the CDR3. Germline V CDR1 and CDR2: MGHDK, SYGVNS. Here the CDR3 reads CASSAAGQANYGYTF. CDR3 in DNA: TGTGCCAGCAGTGCTGCCGGACAGGCGAACTATGGCTACACCTTC.

This chain uses TRBV7-6 with TRBJ2-2, with TRBD1 matching 7 bases. The CDR3 length is 16 residues. Germline CDR1 reads SGHVS; CDR2 reads FNYEAQ. V shed 1 base, J shed 2 bases, and the junction held 4 bases outside the gene matches. The CDR3 DNA reads TGTGCCAGCAGCTTAGAAGACAGGGATAACACCGGGGAGCTGTTTTTT. It translates to CASSLEDRDNTGELFF.

The chain has TRBV5-4 and TRBJ1-1; tentatively, D is TRBD1 (6 bases). The germline CDR1 and CDR2 sequences are SGHNT and YYREEE (reference sequence). Trimming shortened V by 4 bases and J by 1 base, and 14 bases separated the two germline ends. CDR3 length equals 15 residues. The DNA of the CDR3 is TGTGCCAGCAGCGATGACAGGCGCTGGAACACTGAAGCTTTCTTT. Amino acid sequence: CASSDDRRWNTEAFF.

The CDR3 loop is CASSRAGGIGETQYF. CDR3 DNA: TGTGCCAGCAGCCGAGCGGGAGGGATTGGCGAGACCCAGTACTTC. V is TRBV5-4 and J is TRBJ2-5; 10 bases agree with TRBD2. The length of the CDR3 is 15 residues. Germline CDR1 and CDR2: SGHNT and YYREEE (reference sequence). The ends lost 4 bases at V and 5 bases at J; junction bases unmatched: 8. The full variable domain, completed using reference TRBV5-4 and TRBJ2-5, is ETGVTQSPTHLIKTRGQQVTLRCSSQSGHNTVSWYQQALGQGPQFIFQYYREEENGRGNFPPRFSGLQFPNYSSELNVNALELDDSALYLCASSRAGGIGETQYFGPGTRLLVL.

This clone has only one observation. Other DNA sequences of this sample code for an identical CDR3. This chain joins TRBV5-1 and TRBJ1-2; D uncertain. The ends were cut back, 0 bases at V and 2 bases at J, with 5 bases in the middle. The CDR3 is 13 amino acids. Germline V gene sequence: CDR1 SGHRS, CDR2 YFSETQ. CDR3 bases: TGCGCCAGCAGCTTGGGGCAGAACTATGGCTACACCTTC. As protein: CASSLGQNYGYTF.

This chain joins TRBV7-3 and TRBJ2-7; 9 bases map to TRBD1. With V trimmed by 3 bases and J by 7 bases, 4 bases remained unmatched. The germline V gene has CDR1 SGHTA and CDR2 FQGTGA. This CDR3 has 13 amino acids. The chain's CDR3 is CASSLGQGLEQYF. DNA of the CDR3: TGTGCCAGCAGCTTGGGACAGGGACTTGAGCAGTACTTC.

The CDR3 sequence is CASIEGGAGAYNEQFF. CDR3 DNA sequence: TGCGCCAGCATCGAGGGGGGCGCAGGAGCTTACAATGAGCAGTTCTTC. The chain employs TRBV5-1 and TRBJ2-1; D may match TRBD1 or TRBD2 (6 bases each). This CDR3 spans 16 amino acids. V was trimmed by 6 bases and J by 4 bases, leaving 20 bases between them. The germline V gene encodes CDR1 SGHRS and CDR2 YFSETQ.

The genes are TRBV30 and TRBJ1-1, with D uncertain. This CDR3 has 14 residues. Per the germline V gene, CDR1 is GTSNPN and CDR2 is SVGIG (reference sequence). The ends were cut back, 3 bases at V and 0 bases at J, with 11 bases in the middle. This chain's CDR3 is CAWRLGRLNTEAFF. The CDR3, as DNA: TGTGCCTGGAGGTTAGGACGGCTGAACACTGAAGCTTTCTTT.

CDR3 in amino acids: CASSSGSPLQPQHF. CDR3 sequence (DNA): TGTGCCAGCAGTTCTGGGTCACCCTTGCAGCCCCAGCATTTT. The chain combines TRBV5-5 with TRBJ1-5; D gene unclear. This CDR3 spans 14 amino acids. Germline V lookup: CDR1 SGHKS, CDR2 YYEKEE (reference sequence). Trimming shortened V by 5 bases and J by 7 bases, and 16 bases separated the two germline ends.

The chain carries TRBV18 and TRBJ2-6; possibly TRBD1 for D (6 bases). Germline CDR1 and CDR2: KGHSH and LQKENI. Between the trimmed V and J ends, which lost 6 bases and 1 base, there was a span of 19 bases. This CDR3 contains 18 residues. The CDR3 sequence is CASSEYRVALSGANVLTF. Written as DNA, the CDR3 is TGTGCCAGCTCCGAGTACAGGGTGGCATTATCTGGGGCCAACGTCCTGACTTTC.

As for this clone: This CDR3 is also generated by other DNA sequences in the sample. The chain couples TRBV28 to TRBJ2-7; D gene unclear. The V end was cut by 3 bases, the J end by 5 bases, with 5 bases between. Per the germline V gene, CDR1 is MDHEN and CDR2 is SYDVKM. The CDR3 is 11 amino acids. CDR3 amino acids: CASSFPDEQYF. The DNA of the CDR3 is TGTGCCAGCAGTTTCCCTGACGAGCAGTACTTC.

The rearrangement links TRBV7-9 to TRBJ2-4; 7 bases are shared with TRBD1. Germline CDR1 SEHNR, CDR2 FQNEAQ (reference sequence). Trimming took 5 bases from V and 3 from J; bases not matched to a gene: 19. The CDR3 has 19 residues. The CDR3 loop reads CASSLSSFRDREGKNIQYF. The CDR3 DNA reads TGTGCCAGCAGCCTCTCTTCCTTCCGAGACAGGGAAGGCAAAAACATTCAGTACTTC.

This rearrangement joins TRBV28 to TRBJ2-7, with D perhaps matching TRBD2 (5 bases). Trimming stripped 5 bases from V and 3 bases from J, with 20 bases between. From germline, CDR1 is MDHEN and CDR2 SYDVKM. This CDR3 has 16 amino acids. The DNA of the CDR3 is TGTGCCAGCAGTCCGAGGGCCCGTAAGGACGTCTACGAGCAGTACTTC. It codes for CASSPRARKDVYEQYF.

The V call is TRBV9, the J call TRBJ1-4; D is uncertain. The V and J ends lost 3 bases and 11 bases respectively, with 14 bases between them. This CDR3 has 13 residues. Germline V gene sequence: CDR1 SGDLS, CDR2 YYNGEE. The CDR3 is CASSAGSVGKLFF. The CDR3 nucleotides are TGTGCCAGCAGCGCGGGGTCGGTCGGGAAACTGTTTTTT.

V is TRBV10-3 and J is TRBJ2-5, with D possibly being TRBD1 (5 bases). The CDR3 extends over 15 amino acids. V dropped 0 bases and J dropped 2 bases, with 10 bases sitting between them. CDR1 and CDR2 from the germline V gene are ENHRY and SYGVKD. CDR3 DNA: TGTGCCATCAGTGAGTCGGTTAACAGGCAAGAGACCCAGTACTTC. As protein: CAISESVNRQETQYF.

The DNA of the CDR3 is TGTGCCAGTAGTAGGACAGGGAATGGGAACACTGAAGCTTTCTTT. It yields the protein CASSRTGNGNTEAFF. The chain links TRBV19 to TRBJ1-1; TRBD1 matches at 8 bases. With V trimmed by 4 bases and J by 1 base, 5 bases remained unmatched. Germline V gene lookup returns CDR1 LNHDA and CDR2 SQIVND (reference sequence). The CDR3 extends over 15 amino acids.

V gene TRBV2 combines with J gene TRBJ1-2; D ambiguous. Per germline, CDR1 SNHLY and CDR2 FYNNEI. Deletions cut 6 bases from V and 0 bases from J, with 14 bases between. The CDR3 has 15 amino acids. The CDR3 coding sequence is TGTGCCAGCAGGCCTGGGCAGAGAACTAACTATGGCTACACCTTC. Its protein is CASRPGQRTNYGYTF.